Sequencing of this T cell receptor beta chain was carried out in a study of blood T cell repertoires in COVID-19. Whole-study context: The United States, Italy and Spain were the sources of the acute and convalescent COVID-19 samples. The cDNA or gDNA used as material had been derived from T cells, B-cell-depleted T cells, or PBMCs.

How the authors handled the data: Estimates of nucleated cell counts were drawn from the amplification of reference gene primers. The data were produced by immunoSEQ multiplex PCR, yet TCRdb's version contains in-frame clones alone and is incomplete. D and trimming were read from the DNA, whereas the V and J calls and clone size are those reported in that table. The table shows 25,000 to 35,000 clones, with about 78% occurring only once. The CDR3 is 15 amino acids. Germline V CDR1 and CDR2: SEHNR, FQNEAQ (reference sequence). Germline trimming cut 5 bases from V and 10 bases from J; bases unmatched to any gene: 13.

V is TRBV7-9 and J is TRBJ1-2; 10 bases align to TRBD1. This sequence originates from a man aged 80 or over with acute or convalescent COVID-19. What was sequenced was peripheral blood. CDR3 in amino acids: CASSPPRGDRGHYTF. In DNA, the CDR3 is TGTGCCAGCAGCCCACCAAGAGGGGACAGGGGTCACTACACCTTC.